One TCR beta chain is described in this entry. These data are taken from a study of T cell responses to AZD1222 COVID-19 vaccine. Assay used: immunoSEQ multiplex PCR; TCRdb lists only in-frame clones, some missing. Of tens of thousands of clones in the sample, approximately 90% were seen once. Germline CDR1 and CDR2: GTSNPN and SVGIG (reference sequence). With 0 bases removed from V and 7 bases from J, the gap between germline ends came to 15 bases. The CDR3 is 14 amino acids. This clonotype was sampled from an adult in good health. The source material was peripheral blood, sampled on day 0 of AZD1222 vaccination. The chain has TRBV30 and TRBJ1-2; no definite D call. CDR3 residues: CAWSVTSWVGGYTF. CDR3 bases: TGTGCCTGGAGTGTAACGTCCTGGGTGGGTGGCTACACCTTC.